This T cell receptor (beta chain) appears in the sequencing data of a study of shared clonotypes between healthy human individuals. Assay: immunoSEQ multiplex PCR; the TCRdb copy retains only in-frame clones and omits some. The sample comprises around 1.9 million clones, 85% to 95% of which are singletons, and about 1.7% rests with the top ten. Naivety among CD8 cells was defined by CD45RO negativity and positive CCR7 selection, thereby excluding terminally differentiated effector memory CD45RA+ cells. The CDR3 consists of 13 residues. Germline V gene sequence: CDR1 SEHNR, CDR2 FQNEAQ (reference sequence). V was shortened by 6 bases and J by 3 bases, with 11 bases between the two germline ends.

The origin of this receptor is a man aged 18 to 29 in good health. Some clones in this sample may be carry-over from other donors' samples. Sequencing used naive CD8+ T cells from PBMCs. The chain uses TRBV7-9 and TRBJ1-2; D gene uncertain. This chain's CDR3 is CASSSPRDYGYTF. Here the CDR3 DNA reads TGTGCCAGCAGTTCCCCCCGGGACTATGGCTACACCTTC.